Following are 28 T cell receptor beta chains from one sample sequenced in a study of post-analysis software for immune sequencing data. Presence of unique molecular identifiers characterized the TCR beta cDNA libraries. TCRdb independently ran MiXCR on the PCR reads; one entry per CDR3 protein. The sample includes fewer than 900,000 distinct CDR3 sequences, around 42% of them seen just once. Study-wide results and limits: The study found TRBV5-6, TRBV5-1 and TRBV20-1 among five or six TRBV segments more frequent in patients than controls.

Their antigens remain unidentified. The sample was blood. The receptor source for this set is a girl aged 10 to 17 with multiple sclerosis.

CDR3 in DNA: TGTGCCATCAGTGTTACAGACCAAGAGACCCAGTACTTC. Translation gives CAISVTDQETQYF. The V and J genes are TRBV10-3 and TRBJ2-5; D gene unclear. Germline assignment: CDR1 ENHRY and CDR2 SYGVKD. This CDR3 has 13 amino acids. V was clipped by 4 bases and J by 0 bases, with 6 bases between them.

This chain uses TRBV3-1 with TRBJ2-7, with a weak D call TRBD2 (5 bases). The J call is in doubt because the DNA end fits TRBJ2-5 better. Germline V lookup: CDR1 LGHDT, CDR2 YNNKEL (reference sequence). The CDR3 is made up of 17 amino acids. Written as DNA, the CDR3 is TGTGCCAGCAGCTCAGAGCGTCCCCCGAGGGAGTGGGAGACCCAGTACTTC. The encoded protein is CASSSERPPREWETQYF.

This clonotype was detected only a few times. The chain couples TRBV7-9 to TRBJ1-5; maybe TRBD1 (5 bases). Per the germline V gene, CDR1 is SEHNR and CDR2 is FQNEAQ (reference sequence). V was cut by 5 bases and J by 3 bases, with 11 bases left in between. The CDR3 sequence is 14 residues long. Written as DNA, the CDR3 is TGTGCCAGCAGCGCGGGACTGTTCAATCAGCCCCAGCATTTT. Encoded protein: CASSAGLFNQPQHF.

V gene TRBV27 combines with J gene TRBJ2-5; D gene uncertain. CDR3 length equals 15 residues. V gave up 5 bases and J gave up 4 bases, with 17 bases separating them. Germline CDR1 is MNHEY and CDR2 is SMNVEV (reference sequence). CDR3 residues: CASSLLPEWVETQYF. Written as DNA, the CDR3 is TGTGCCAGCAGTCTACTCCCGGAATGGGTAGAGACCCAGTACTTC.

This clonotype was seen more than once but under ten times. The chain couples TRBV28 to TRBJ2-2, with 7 nucleotides matching TRBD2. The CDR3 runs to 15 residues. Trimming took 7 bases from V and 7 from J; bases not matched to a gene: 12. Germline V gives CDR1 MDHEN, CDR2 SYDVKM. The CDR3, as DNA: TGTGCCAGCAAGACATCCGGGACTAAGTTCGGGGAGCTGTTTTTT. Translating gives CASKTSGTKFGELFF.

The chain is built from TRBV27 and TRBJ2-7; 7 positions match TRBD2. Near its end, the DNA agrees better with TRBJ2-5, so the J call may be wrong. The CDR3 totals 16 residues. The germline V gene has CDR1 MNHEY and CDR2 SMNVEV (reference sequence). The CDR3 loop reads CASSPQTSPSGETQYF. The CDR3 region has the DNA TGTGCCAGCAGTCCTCAGACTAGCCCAAGTGGAGAGACCCAGTACTTC.

About this clonotype itself: An end of the junction differs from the germline gene, which may be a read error. The chain is built from TRBV6-5 and TRBJ2-7; TRBD2 agrees at 8 bases. CDR3 length equals 15 residues. Germline CDR1 reads MNHEY; CDR2 reads SVGAGI. The CDR3 loop reads CAGSPRSSGTYEQYF. DNA for the CDR3: TGTGCCGGCAGTCCCCGTAGTAGCGGGACCTACGAGCAGTACTTC.

The chain is built from TRBV29-1 and TRBJ2-1; 11 bases map to TRBD2. CDR3 length: 21 residues. CDR1 is SQVTM and CDR2 is ANQGSEA in the germline V gene. The trim removed 1 base at V and 0 bases at J, leaving 17 bases unmatched. This CDR3 is CSVEGLGILAGGTGSYNEQFF. In DNA, the CDR3 is TGCAGCGTTGAAGGGTTAGGTATCCTAGCGGGAGGAACGGGCTCCTACAATGAGCAGTTCTTC.

The chain employs TRBV28 and TRBJ2-5; 7 bases fit TRBD2. The CDR3 extends over 14 amino acids. V dropped 10 bases and J dropped 5; count of bases not matched to a gene: 13. CDR1 and CDR2 from the germline V gene are MDHEN and SYDVKM. The CDR3 spells CATAPGGSQETQYF. The DNA for the CDR3 is TGTGCCACCGCCCCCGGCGGGAGTCAGGAGACCCAGTACTTC. Together with reference TRBV28 and TRBJ2-5, the CDR3 gives the full variable domain: DVKVTQSSRYLVKRTGEKVFLECVQDMDHENMFWYRQDPGLGLRLIYFSYDVKMKEKGDIPEGYSVSREKKERFSLILESASTNQTSMYLCATAPGGSQETQYFGPGTRLLVL.

Many counts were recorded for this clonotype. The V gene is TRBV29-1, the J gene TRBJ2-7; perhaps TRBD1 as D (6 bases). Germline V CDR1 and CDR2: SQVTM, ANQGSEA. V gave up 6 bases and J gave up 3 bases, with 9 bases separating them. The CDR3 extends over 11 amino acids. CDR3: CSVRTVYEQYF. CDR3 coding DNA: TGCAGCGTCAGGACAGTCTACGAGCAGTACTTC.

The chain uses TRBV27 and TRBJ1-2; 7 bases align to TRBD1. The germline CDR1 and CDR2 sequences are MNHEY and SMNVEV (reference sequence). Trimming took 4 bases from V and 6 from J; bases not matched to a gene: 11. The CDR3 covers 15 residues. This CDR3 is CASSSSPTGRNGYTF. CDR3 coding DNA: TGTGCCAGCAGTTCCTCCCCGACAGGGCGGAATGGCTACACCTTC.

In its sample, this clonotype was seen a few times. The V call is TRBV6-6, the J call TRBJ2-3; D uncertain. The length of the CDR3 is 17 residues. The germline V gene encodes CDR1 MNHNY and CDR2 SVGAGI (reference sequence). Trimming cost V 0 bases and J 0 bases, with 13 bases left between them. The CDR3 nucleotides read TGTGCCAGCAGTTACTCGGACCCCAGCTCAAGCACAGATACGCAGTATTTT. Residues: CASSYSDPSSSTDTQYF.

This clonotype has more than one count but fewer than ten. The V and J genes are TRBV15 and TRBJ2-7; 7 bases match TRBD1. The CDR3 totals 13 residues. The V gene's germline CDR1 is LNHNV and CDR2 YYDKDF (reference sequence). Germline trimming cut 3 bases from V and 4 bases from J; bases unmatched to any gene: 3. The CDR3 is CATSSGRGYEQYF. CDR3 coding DNA: TGTGCCACCAGCAGTGGCAGGGGGTACGAGCAGTACTTC.

In its sample, this clonotype was seen a few times. The chain carries TRBV4-3 and TRBJ2-1; D gene uncertain. The germline V and J ends were trimmed by 1 base and 9 bases, with 13 bases remaining between them. The CDR3 has 14 residues. Germline loops: CDR1 LGHNA, CDR2 YSLEER. The CDR3 spells CASSQVGRAGEQFF. CDR3 DNA: TGCGCCAGCAGCCAAGTTGGGCGAGCTGGTGAGCAGTTCTTC.

A few counts support this clonotype. The chain employs TRBV9 and TRBJ2-5; D remains unclear. The DNA matches TRBJ2-7 better at its end, which makes the J call doubtful. The CDR3 runs to 13 residues. Germline-derived CDR1 and CDR2 are SGDLS and YYNGEE. CDR3 residues: CASSGAHPYEQYF. The CDR3 nucleotides read TGTGCCAGCAGCGGGGCCCATCCTTACGAGCAGTACTTC.

The chain carries TRBV24-1 and TRBJ2-1; tentative D call: TRBD2 (6 bases). This CDR3 comprises 13 residues. Germline loops: CDR1 KGHDR, CDR2 SFDVKD. With 4 bases removed from V and 6 bases from J, the gap between germline ends came to 9 bases. The CDR3 protein is CATSELEGNEQFF. The CDR3 bases are TGTGCCACCAGTGAATTGGAGGGCAATGAGCAGTTCTTC.

This chain joins TRBV6-1 and TRBJ2-1, with 7 nucleotides matching TRBD2. The CDR3 is 16 amino acids. The ends lost 8 bases at V and 1 base at J; junction bases unmatched: 11. Germline assignment: CDR1 MNHNS and CDR2 SASEGT. CDR3 nucleotides: TGTGCCAGCTGTCTGACGGCGGGAGCGTCCTACAATGAGCAGTTCTTC. Translation: CASCLTAGASYNEQFF.

As concerns this clonotype: One end of the junction does not line up with germline, which may come from a read error. The chain uses TRBV6-6 and TRBJ2-7; D not certain. The CDR3 is 14 residues long. Germline assignment: CDR1 MNHNY and CDR2 SVGAGI (reference sequence). CDR3 amino acids: CAGSSTILDYEQYF. The CDR3 region has the DNA TGTGCCGGCAGTTCGACGATTCTTGACTACGAGCAGTACTTC.

The chain has TRBV7-2 and TRBJ2-3; D may be TRBD1 or TRBD2 (5 bases each). Trimming removed 4 bases at V and 11 bases at J, with 13 bases between. Germline CDR1 reads SGHTA; CDR2 reads FQGNSA. This CDR3 spans 12 amino acids. The CDR3 DNA sequence: TGTGCCAGCAGCTACACAGGAGGTGGGCAGTATTTT. It translates to CASSYTGGGQYF.

This clonotype occurred a few times. V gene TRBV15 combines with J gene TRBJ2-3; TRBD1 might be the D (6 bases). The V and J ends lost 5 bases and 0 bases respectively, with 9 bases between them. CDR1 is LNHNV and CDR2 is YYDKDF in the germline V gene (reference sequence). The CDR3 totals 14 residues. The DNA for the CDR3 is TGTGCCACCAGCCATGACAGGAGCACAGATACGCAGTATTTT. Amino acid sequence: CATSHDRSTDTQYF.

V is TRBV5-1 and J is TRBJ2-1, with 8 bases aligning to TRBD2. The CDR3 length is 16 residues. Trimming removed 0 bases from V and 6 bases from J; junction bases left unmatched: 8. Germline CDR1 SGHRS, CDR2 YFSETQ. The CDR3 DNA reads as TGCGCCAGCAGCTTGGGTCTGACTAGCGATCCCAATGAGCAGTTCTTC. Its translation: CASSLGLTSDPNEQFF.

This sequence joins TRBV15 and TRBJ2-7; no definite D call. Germline assignment: CDR1 LNHNV and CDR2 YYDKDF (reference sequence). The CDR3 runs 17 residues. V lost 8 bases to trimming and J lost 7 bases, with 30 bases between them. The CDR3 sequence: CATRLGLGESSYNEQYF. The CDR3 DNA reads as TGTGCCACCCGACTCGGCCTAGGCGAAAGCTCCTACAATGAGCAGTACTTC.

This clonotype was picked up a small number of times. The V call is TRBV6-1, the J call TRBJ2-1, with D perhaps matching TRBD1 or TRBD2 (5 bases each). CDR3 length: 18 residues. V lost 8 bases to trimming and J lost 3 bases, with 26 bases between them. CDR1 MNHNS and CDR2 SASEGT come from the germline V gene. The CDR3 DNA reads as TGTGCCAGCGCCAACTCCTTTTTCGGGGCGTCCTACTACAATGAGCAGTTCTTC. Translated: CASANSFFGASYYNEQFF.

This clonotype appeared a few times. The rearrangement joins TRBV6-1 to TRBJ2-7; 14 bases fit TRBD2. Germline V CDR1 and CDR2: MNHNS, SASEGT. The J segment lost 2 bases and the V segment lost 5 bases, leaving 14 bases of the junction unmatched. The CDR3 is 19 residues long. The CDR3: CASSTLGLAGEVWTYEQYF. The CDR3 nucleotides are TGTGCCAGCAGTACCTTGGGACTAGCGGGAGAAGTATGGACCTACGAGCAGTACTTC.

There are a few counts of this clonotype. The CDR3 loop reads CASSYSIGGIPGEQYF. For the CDR3, the DNA is TGTGCCAGCAGTTACTCGATCGGGGGAATTCCGGGTGAGCAGTACTTC. V usage is TRBV6-6 and J usage is TRBJ2-7; D might be TRBD2 (6 bases). The CDR3 spans 16 residues. V shed 0 bases and J shed 7 bases, with 19 bases lying between them. CDR1 and CDR2 (germline): MNHNY, SVGAGI (reference sequence).

The rearrangement uses TRBV24-1 and TRBJ1-1; D is unclear. Germline CDR1 and CDR2: KGHDR and SFDVKD. The CDR3 sequence is 13 residues long. V lost 2 bases and J 4 bases, leaving 7 bases between the germline ends. The CDR3 sequence: CATSDSEGTEAFF. As DNA, the CDR3 is TGTGCCACCAGTGATTCTGAGGGCACTGAAGCTTTCTTT.

This sequence joins TRBV11-1 and TRBJ2-1, with 10 nucleotides matching TRBD2. The V segment lost 5 bases and the J segment 9 bases; nucleotides outside the gene matches: 4. CDR1 and CDR2 (germline): SGHAT, FQDESV (reference sequence). The CDR3 has 13 amino acids. CDR3 sequence (DNA): TGTGCCAGCAGCCGGACTAGCGGAAGTGAGCAGTTCTTC. Amino acids: CASSRTSGSEQFF.

The chain has TRBV20-1 and TRBJ2-5, with D uncertain. With 5 bases removed from V and 5 bases from J, the gap between germline ends came to 12 bases. Germline CDR1 is DFQATT and CDR2 is SNEGSKA (reference sequence). The CDR3 is made up of 12 amino acids. The DNA of the CDR3 is TGCAGTGCTCCTGCTCTTGGGGAGACCCAGTACTTC. As protein: CSAPALGETQYF.